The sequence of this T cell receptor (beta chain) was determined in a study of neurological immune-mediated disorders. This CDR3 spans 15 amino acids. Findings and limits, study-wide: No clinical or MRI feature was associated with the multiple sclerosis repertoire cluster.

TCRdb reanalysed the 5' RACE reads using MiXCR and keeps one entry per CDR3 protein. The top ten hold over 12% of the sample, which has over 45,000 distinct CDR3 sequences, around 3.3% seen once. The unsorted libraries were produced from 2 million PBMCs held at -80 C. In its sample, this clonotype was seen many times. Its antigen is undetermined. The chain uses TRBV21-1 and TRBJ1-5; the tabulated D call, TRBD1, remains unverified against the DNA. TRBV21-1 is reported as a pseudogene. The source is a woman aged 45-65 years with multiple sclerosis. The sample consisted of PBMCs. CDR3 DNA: TGTGCCAGCAGCAAAGGTTCAGGGATGAATCAGCCCCAGCATTTT. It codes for CASSKGSGMNQPQHF.